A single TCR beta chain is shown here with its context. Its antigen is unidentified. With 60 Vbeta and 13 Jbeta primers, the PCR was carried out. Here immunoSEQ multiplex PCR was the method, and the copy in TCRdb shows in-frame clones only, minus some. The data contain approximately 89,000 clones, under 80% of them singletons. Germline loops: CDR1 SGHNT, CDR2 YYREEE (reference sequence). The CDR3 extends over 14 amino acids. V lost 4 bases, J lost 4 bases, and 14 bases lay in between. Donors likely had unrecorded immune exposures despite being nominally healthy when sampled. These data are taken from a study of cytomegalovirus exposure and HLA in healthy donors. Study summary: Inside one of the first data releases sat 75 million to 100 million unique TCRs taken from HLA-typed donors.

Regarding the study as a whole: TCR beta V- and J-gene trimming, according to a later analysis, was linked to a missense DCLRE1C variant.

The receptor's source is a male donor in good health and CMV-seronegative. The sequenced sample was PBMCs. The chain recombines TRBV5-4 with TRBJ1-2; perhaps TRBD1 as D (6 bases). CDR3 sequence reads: CASSPQGGGYGYTF. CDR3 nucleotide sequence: TGTGCCAGCAGCCCACAGGGTGGGGGCTATGGCTACACCTTC.